Following are 11 T cell receptor beta chains from one sample sequenced in a study of T cells in Graves' hyperthyroidism and ophthalmopathy (dated by TCRdb to the late 2010s). Library method: multiplex PCR. Sequencing was carried out with an Illumina HiSeq 2000. TCR beta CDR3 regions were amplified from RNA transcripts. The first round of RT-PCR for the TCR CDR3 was performed with the HTBI primer set and the Qiagen OneStep RT-PCR kit. Starting from the raw public reads, TCRdb applied fastp trimming at Q25, assembled clones with MiXCR and retained in-frame beta chains. Under each unique CDR3 protein, matching rows form one entry showing the most common genes and DNA. This sample gives around 700,000 distinct CDR3 sequences in total; around a third of them show up just once. The ten largest clones add up to more than 25% of the sample. Input material: blood. The receptor set was obtained from a middle-aged woman with Graves' hyperthyroidism.

Details on this clonotype: Just one base apart from a much larger clone, this may be a read error. V gene TRBV12-3 or TRBV12-4 combines with J gene TRBJ1-5; TRBD1 matches 12 bases. CDR3 length: 14 amino acids. J lost 6 bases, V lost 11 bases, and 8 bases had no gene match. The CDR3 coding sequence is TGTGCCGGCATGGGACAGGGGGCGGCTCAGCCCCAGCATTTT. It is translated as CAGMGQGAAQPQHF.

In nucleotides, the CDR3 is TGTGCCAGCAGCCACATCTCGAAATCCGGTACGCAGTATTTT. Encoded protein: CASSHISKSGTQYF. V gene TRBV3-1 combines with J gene TRBJ2-3; D not certain. Trimming stripped 3 bases from V and 8 bases from J, with 15 bases between. From germline, CDR1 is LGHDT and CDR2 YNNKEL (reference sequence). The CDR3 has 14 amino acids.

The chain joins TRBV9 to TRBJ1-2; a weak D match, TRBD1 (6 bases). This CDR3 comprises 14 residues. Trimming stripped 3 bases from V and 3 bases from J, with 12 bases between. From germline, CDR1 is SGDLS and CDR2 YYNGEE. CDR3 in amino acids: CASSEGGFDYGYTF. In DNA, the CDR3 is TGTGCCAGCAGCGAGGGGGGTTTTGACTATGGCTACACCTTC.

This clonotype occurred once. The J gene is TRBJ2-7, the V gene TRBV2, with D possibly being TRBD2 (6 bases). The CDR3 covers 15 residues. From germline, CDR1 is SNHLY and CDR2 FYNNEI. The V end was cut by 5 bases, the J end by 9 bases, with 23 bases between. Here the CDR3 reads CASSYWRGPLIVQYF. The CDR3 coding sequence is TGTGCCAGCAGTTACTGGCGGGGACCCTTAATTGTGCAGTACTTC.

Only a few counts were recorded for this clonotype. The CDR3 is CAWSLGYGYTF. The CDR3 nucleotides are TGTGCCTGGAGTTTAGGCTATGGCTACACCTTC. The chain uses TRBV30 and TRBJ1-2; D not resolved. The CDR3 has 11 residues. Between the trimmed V and J ends, which lost 2 bases and 4 bases, there was a span of 5 bases. Looked up from germline, CDR1 is GTSNPN and CDR2 is SVGIG (reference sequence).

V and J are TRBV10-3 and TRBJ1-2; TRBD1 matches at 9 bases. The CDR3 spans 15 residues. Germline loops: CDR1 ENHRY, CDR2 SYGVKD. V lost 10 bases, J lost 6 bases, and 15 bases stayed unmatched. The CDR3 here is CASKTTGTGNNGYTF. Here the CDR3 DNA reads TGTGCCAGCAAAACTACCGGGACAGGGAATAATGGCTACACCTTC.

CDR3: CASSQALGEEGETQYF. CDR3 DNA sequence: TGTGCCAGCAGCCAGGCCCTCGGGGAGGAGGGCGAGACCCAGTACTTC. The gene calls are TRBV3-1 and TRBJ2-5; D may be TRBD2 (6 bases). Between the trimmed V and J ends, which lost 3 bases and 5 bases, there was a span of 19 bases. The CDR3 covers 16 residues. Germline V CDR1 and CDR2: LGHDT, YNNKEL (reference sequence).

The chain recombines TRBV12-3 or TRBV12-4 with TRBJ2-5; TRBD1 matches 7 bases. V gave up 6 bases and J gave up 4 bases; unmatched junction bases: 17. This CDR3 region has 17 residues. In DNA, the CDR3 is TGTGCCAGCAGATATGGTCCGGGACAGAGACTTCCAGAGACCCAGTACTTC. It encodes CASRYGPGQRLPETQYF.

The rearrangement links TRBV15 to TRBJ1-5; 9 nucleotides line up with TRBD1. Unmatched junction bases numbered 10, after V lost 10 bases and J lost 0 bases. Germline CDR1 reads LNHNV; CDR2 reads YYDKDF (reference sequence). This CDR3 has 16 amino acids. In DNA form, the CDR3 reads TGTGCCAGCACCTGGGACAGGGTGTATAGCAATCAGCCCCAGCATTTT. It specifies CASTWDRVYSNQPQHF.

With regard to this clonotype: Being one base from a much bigger clone, this may be a read error. The chain combines TRBV20-1 with TRBJ2-5, with 7 positions matching TRBD1. Germline V gives CDR1 DFQATT, CDR2 SNEGSKA (reference sequence). With 1 base clipped from V and 4 bases from J, the junction kept 6 bases outside the gene matches. CDR3 length: 14 residues. The CDR3 loop is CSARAQTGLETQYF. CDR3 DNA sequence: TGCAGTGCTAGAGCCCAGACAGGGCTAGAGACCCAGTACTTC.

This clonotype has just a few counts. The chain recombines TRBV20-1 with TRBJ1-6; no clear D. CDR1 is DFQATT and CDR2 is SNEGSKA in the germline V gene (reference sequence). Trimming took 0 bases from V and 11 from J, leaving 14 bases between them. The CDR3 runs to 14 residues. CDR3 in DNA: TGCAGTGCTAGAGATAGTAAGACTGGGACACCCCTCCACTTT. Residues: CSARDSKTGTPLHF.